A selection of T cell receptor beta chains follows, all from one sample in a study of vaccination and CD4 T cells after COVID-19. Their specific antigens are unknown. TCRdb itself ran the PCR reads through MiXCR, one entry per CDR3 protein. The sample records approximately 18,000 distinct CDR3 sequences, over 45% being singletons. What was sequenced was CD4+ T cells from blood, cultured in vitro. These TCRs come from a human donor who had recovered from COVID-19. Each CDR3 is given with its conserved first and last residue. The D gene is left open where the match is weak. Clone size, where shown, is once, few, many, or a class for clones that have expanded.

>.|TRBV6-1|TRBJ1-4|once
CASSEVRVQKLFF
TGTGCCAGCAGTGAAGTCAGGGTGCAAAAACTGTTTTTT
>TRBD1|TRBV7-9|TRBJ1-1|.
CASSLRQGRNTEAFF
TGTGCCAGCAGCTTGAGACAGGGGAGGAACACTGAAGCTTTCTTT
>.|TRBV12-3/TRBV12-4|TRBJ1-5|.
CASSLQGGQPQHF
TGTGCCAGCAGTCTCCAGGGTGGGCAGCCCCAGCATTTT
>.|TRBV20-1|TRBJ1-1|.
CSARRPDRGDTEAFF
TGCAGTGCTAGGCGTCCCGACCGTGGGGACACTGAAGCTTTCTTT
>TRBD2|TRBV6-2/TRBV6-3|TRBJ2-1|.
CASSRGAGGGLDEQFF
TGTGCCAGCAGTCGAGGAGCGGGAGGGGGTCTGGATGAGCAGTTCTTC
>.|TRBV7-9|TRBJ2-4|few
CASSWGTSDLVRIQYF
TGTGCCAGCAGCTGGGGGACATCGGACCTGGTGCGCATTCAGTACTTC
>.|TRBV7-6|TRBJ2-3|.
CASSPRDLGTQYF
TGTGCCAGCAGCCCCAGGGACCTGGGTACGCAGTATTTT
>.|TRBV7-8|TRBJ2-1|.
CASSLTALTYNEQFF
TGTGCCAGCAGCCTGACCGCCCTAACCTACAATGAGCAGTTCTTC
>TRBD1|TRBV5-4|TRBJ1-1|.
CASTPRDRGGGVAEAFF
TGTGCCAGCACCCCCCGGGACAGGGGAGGTGGAGTAGCTGAAGCTTTCTTT
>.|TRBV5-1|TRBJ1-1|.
CATRRTVMNTEAFF
TGCGCCACCCGACGGACAGTAATGAACACTGAAGCTTTCTTT
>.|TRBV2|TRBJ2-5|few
CASLFRRGTETQYF
TGTGCCAGCCTTTTTCGGAGGGGGACAGAGACCCAGTACTTC
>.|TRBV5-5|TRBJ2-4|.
CASSLDGTRENIQYF
TGCGCCAGCAGCTTGGACGGGACGAGGGAAAACATTCAGTACTTC
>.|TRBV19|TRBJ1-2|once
CASSIYGGYTF
TGTGCCAGTAGTATATACGGTGGCTACACCTTC
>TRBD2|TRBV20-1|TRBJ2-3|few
CSASSGTSTADTQYF
TGCAGTGCTAGCTCCGGGACTAGCACCGCCGATACGCAGTATTTT
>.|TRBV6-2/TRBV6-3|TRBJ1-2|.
CASSYLGGELGYGYTF
TGTGCCAGCAGTTACCTCGGAGGGGAATTAGGCTATGGCTACACCTTC
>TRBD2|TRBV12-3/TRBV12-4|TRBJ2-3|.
CASGTSGRPDTQYF
TGTGCCAGCGGCACTAGCGGGAGGCCAGATACGCAGTATTTT
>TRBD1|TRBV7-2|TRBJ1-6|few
CASSLAGTAHNSPLHF
TGTGCCAGCAGCTTGGCCGGGACAGCTCATAATTCACCCCTCCACTTT